This T cell receptor (beta chain) derives from a study of T cell responses to AZD1222 COVID-19 vaccine. Repertoires were generated with immunoSEQ multiplex PCR, while TCRdb's copy carries only in-frame clones and drops some. The sample lists more than 85,000 clones, about 88% occurring once. Study-level findings and limits: Donors were chiefly white British, with a greater number of females, and clonal diversity was perhaps underestimated.

Germline CDR1 and CDR2: LNHDA and SQIVND (reference sequence). With 4 bases removed from V and 11 bases from J, the gap between germline ends came to 14 bases. This CDR3 contains 12 residues. With regard to this clone: The antigen is undetermined.

This sequence joins TRBV19 and TRBJ1-1; D is unclear. Sample: peripheral blood, taken on day 0 of AZD1222 vaccination. The clonotype was recovered from an adult in good health. CDR3 sequence: CASSSSTTEAFF. DNA for the CDR3: TGTGCCAGTAGTAGTTCTACGACGGAGGCTTTCTTT.